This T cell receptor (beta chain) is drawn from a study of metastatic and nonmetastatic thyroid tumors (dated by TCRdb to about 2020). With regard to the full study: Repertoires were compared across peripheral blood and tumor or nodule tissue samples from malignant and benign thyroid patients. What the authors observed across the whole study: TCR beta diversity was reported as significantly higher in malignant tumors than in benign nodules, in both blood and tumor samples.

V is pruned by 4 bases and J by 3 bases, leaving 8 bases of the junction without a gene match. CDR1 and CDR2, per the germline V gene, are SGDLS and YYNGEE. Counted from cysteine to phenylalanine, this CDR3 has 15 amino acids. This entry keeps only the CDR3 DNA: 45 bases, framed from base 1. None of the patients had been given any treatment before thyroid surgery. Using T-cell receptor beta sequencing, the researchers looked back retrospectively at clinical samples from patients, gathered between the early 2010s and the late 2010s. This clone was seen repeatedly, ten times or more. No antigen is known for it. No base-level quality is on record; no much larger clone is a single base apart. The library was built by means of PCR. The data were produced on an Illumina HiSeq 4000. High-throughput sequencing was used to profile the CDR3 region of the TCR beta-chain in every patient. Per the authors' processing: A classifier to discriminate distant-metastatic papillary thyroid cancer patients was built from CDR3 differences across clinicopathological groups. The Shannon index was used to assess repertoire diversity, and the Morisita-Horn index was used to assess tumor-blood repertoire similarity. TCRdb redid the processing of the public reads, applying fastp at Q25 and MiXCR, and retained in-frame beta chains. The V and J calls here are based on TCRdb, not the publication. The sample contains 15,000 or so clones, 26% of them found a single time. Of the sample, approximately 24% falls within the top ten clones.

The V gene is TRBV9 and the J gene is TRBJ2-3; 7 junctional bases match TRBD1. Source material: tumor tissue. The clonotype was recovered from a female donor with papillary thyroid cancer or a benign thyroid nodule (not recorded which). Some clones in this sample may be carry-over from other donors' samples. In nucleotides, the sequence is TGTGCCAGCAGCTTATGGACAGGAGAGACAGATACGCAGTATTTT. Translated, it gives CASSLWTGETDTQYF.